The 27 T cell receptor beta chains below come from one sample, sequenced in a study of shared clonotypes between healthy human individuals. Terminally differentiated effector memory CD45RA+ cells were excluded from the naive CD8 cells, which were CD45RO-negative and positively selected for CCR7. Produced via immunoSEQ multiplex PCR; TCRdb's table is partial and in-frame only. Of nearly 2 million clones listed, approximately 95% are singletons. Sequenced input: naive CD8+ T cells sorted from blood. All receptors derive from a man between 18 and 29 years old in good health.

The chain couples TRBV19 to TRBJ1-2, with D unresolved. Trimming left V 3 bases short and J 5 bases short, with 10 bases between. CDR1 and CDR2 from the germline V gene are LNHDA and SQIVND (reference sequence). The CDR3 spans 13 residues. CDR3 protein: CASSITILYGYTF. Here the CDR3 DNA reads TGTGCCAGTAGTATTACCATTCTTTATGGCTACACCTTC.

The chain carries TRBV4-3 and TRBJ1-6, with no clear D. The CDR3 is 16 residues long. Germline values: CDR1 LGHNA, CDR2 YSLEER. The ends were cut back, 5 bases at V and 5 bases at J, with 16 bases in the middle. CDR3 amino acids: CASSETPGTDNSPLHF. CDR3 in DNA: TGCGCCAGCAGCGAAACTCCCGGCACAGATAATTCACCCCTCCACTTT.

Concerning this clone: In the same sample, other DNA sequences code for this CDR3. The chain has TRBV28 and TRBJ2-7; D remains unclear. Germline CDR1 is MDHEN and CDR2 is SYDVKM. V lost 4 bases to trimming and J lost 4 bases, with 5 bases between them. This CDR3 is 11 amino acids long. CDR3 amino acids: CASSSIYEQYF. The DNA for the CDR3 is TGTGCCAGCAGTTCCATATACGAGCAGTACTTC.

This CDR3 is CASSLGSGANVLTF. As DNA, the CDR3 is TGTGCCAGCAGTTTGGGCTCTGGGGCCAACGTCCTGACTTTC. The rearrangement joins TRBV6-5 to TRBJ2-6; D uncertain. V was clipped by 4 bases and J by 0 bases, with 4 bases between them. The CDR3 is 14 amino acids. The germline gives CDR1 MNHEY, CDR2 SVGAGI.

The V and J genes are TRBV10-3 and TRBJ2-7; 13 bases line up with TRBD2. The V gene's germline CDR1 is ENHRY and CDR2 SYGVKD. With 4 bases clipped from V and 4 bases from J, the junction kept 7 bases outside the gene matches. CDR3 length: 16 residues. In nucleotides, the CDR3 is TGTGCCATCAGTGCCCCCGGGACTAGCGGGGATTACGAGCAGTACTTC. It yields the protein CAISAPGTSGDYEQYF.

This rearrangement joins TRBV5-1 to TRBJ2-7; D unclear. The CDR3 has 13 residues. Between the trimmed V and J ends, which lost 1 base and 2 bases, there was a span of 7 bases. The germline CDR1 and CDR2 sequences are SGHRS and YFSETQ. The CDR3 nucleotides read TGCGCCAGCAGCTTGCTTACCGCCTACGAGCAGTACTTC. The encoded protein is CASSLLTAYEQYF.

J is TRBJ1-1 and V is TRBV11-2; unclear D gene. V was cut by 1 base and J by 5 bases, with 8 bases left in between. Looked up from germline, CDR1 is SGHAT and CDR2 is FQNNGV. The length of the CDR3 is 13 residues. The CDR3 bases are TGTGCCAGCAGCTTAGCCTTGGGAACTGAAGCTTTCTTT. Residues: CASSLALGTEAFF.

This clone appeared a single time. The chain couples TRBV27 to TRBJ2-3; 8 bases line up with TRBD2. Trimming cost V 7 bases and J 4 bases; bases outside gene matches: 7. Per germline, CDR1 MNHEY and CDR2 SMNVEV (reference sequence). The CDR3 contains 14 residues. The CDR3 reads CASTPTGGADTQYF. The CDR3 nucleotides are TGTGCCAGCACCCCCACCGGGGGGGCAGATACGCAGTATTTT.

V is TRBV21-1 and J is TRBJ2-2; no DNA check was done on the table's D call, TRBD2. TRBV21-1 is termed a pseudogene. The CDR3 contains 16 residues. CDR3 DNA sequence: TGTGCCAGCAGCAAGCTGCGGGGGCGAGGGACCGGGGAGCTGTTTTTT. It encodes CASSKLRGRGTGELFF.

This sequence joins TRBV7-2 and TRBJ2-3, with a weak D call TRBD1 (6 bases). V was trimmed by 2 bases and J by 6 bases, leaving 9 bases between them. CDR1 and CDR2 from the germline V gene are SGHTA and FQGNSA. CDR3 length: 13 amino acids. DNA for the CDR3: TGTGCCAGCAGCTTAATACAGGGCGATACGCAGTATTTT. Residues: CASSLIQGDTQYF. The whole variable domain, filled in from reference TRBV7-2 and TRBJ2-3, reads GAGVSQSPSNKVTEKGKDVELRCDPISGHTALYWYRQSLGQGLEFLIYFQGNSAPDKSGLPSDRFSAERTGGSVSTLTIQRTQQEDSAVYLCASSLIQGDTQYFGPGTRLTVL.

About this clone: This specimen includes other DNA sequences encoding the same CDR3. CDR3 in DNA: TGTGCCAGCAGCTTGGGAGGTGAAAAACTGTTTTTT. Translated: CASSLGGEKLFF. The V gene is TRBV11-2, the J gene TRBJ1-4; no definite D call. CDR3 length: 12 residues. Looked up from germline, CDR1 is SGHAT and CDR2 is FQNNGV. The ends were cut back, 3 bases at V and 7 bases at J, with 6 bases in the middle.

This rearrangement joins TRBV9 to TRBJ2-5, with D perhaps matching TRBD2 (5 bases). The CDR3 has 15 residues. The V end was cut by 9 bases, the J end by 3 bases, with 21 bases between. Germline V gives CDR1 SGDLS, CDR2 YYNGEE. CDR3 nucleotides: TGTGCCATCCTCCACTCCGGGAAAATAAAAGAGACCCAGTACTTC. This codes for CAILHSGKIKETQYF.

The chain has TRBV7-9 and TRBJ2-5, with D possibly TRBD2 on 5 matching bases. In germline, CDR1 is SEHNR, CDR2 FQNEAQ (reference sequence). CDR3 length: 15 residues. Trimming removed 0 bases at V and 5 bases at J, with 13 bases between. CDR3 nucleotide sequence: TGTGCCAGCAGCTTAGCCGTTGGAGGAATCGAGACCCAGTACTTC. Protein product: CASSLAVGGIETQYF.

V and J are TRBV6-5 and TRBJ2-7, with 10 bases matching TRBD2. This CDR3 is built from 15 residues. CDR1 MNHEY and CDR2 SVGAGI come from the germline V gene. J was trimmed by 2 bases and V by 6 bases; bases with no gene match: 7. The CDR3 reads CASSPWTSGTYEQYF. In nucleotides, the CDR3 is TGTGCCAGCAGCCCTTGGACTAGCGGCACCTACGAGCAGTACTTC.

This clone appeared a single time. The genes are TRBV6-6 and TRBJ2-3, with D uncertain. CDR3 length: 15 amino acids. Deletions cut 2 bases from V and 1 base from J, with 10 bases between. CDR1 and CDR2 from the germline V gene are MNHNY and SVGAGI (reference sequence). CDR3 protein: CASSYPLEGTDTQYF. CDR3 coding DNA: TGTGCCAGCAGTTACCCCCTAGAGGGCACAGATACGCAGTATTTT.

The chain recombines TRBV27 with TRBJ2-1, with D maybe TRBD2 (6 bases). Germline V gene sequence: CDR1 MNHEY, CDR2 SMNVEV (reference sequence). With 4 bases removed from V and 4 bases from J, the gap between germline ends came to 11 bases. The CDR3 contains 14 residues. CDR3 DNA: TGTGCCAGCAGTTGGGTCGGGGGTTACAATGAGCAGTTCTTC. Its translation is CASSWVGGYNEQFF.

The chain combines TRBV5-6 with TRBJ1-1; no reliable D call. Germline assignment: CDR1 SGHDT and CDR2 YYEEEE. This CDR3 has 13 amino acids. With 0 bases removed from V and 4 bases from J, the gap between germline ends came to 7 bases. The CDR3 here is CASSLGESTEAFF. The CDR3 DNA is TGTGCCAGCAGCTTGGGGGAGTCCACTGAAGCTTTCTTT.

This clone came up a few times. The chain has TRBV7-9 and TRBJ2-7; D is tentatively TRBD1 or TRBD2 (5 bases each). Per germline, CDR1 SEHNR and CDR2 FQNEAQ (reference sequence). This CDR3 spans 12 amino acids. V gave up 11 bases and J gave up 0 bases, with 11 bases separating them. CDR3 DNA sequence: TGTGCCTGGGGGTCCATCTCCTACGAGCAGTACTTC. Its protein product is CAWGSISYEQYF. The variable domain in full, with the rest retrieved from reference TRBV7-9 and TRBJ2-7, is DTGVSQNPRHKITKRGQNVTFRCDPISEHNRLYWYRQTLGQGPEFLTYFQNEAQLEKSRLLSDRFSAERPKGSFSTLEIQRTEQGDSAMYLCAWGSISYEQYFGPGTRLTVT.

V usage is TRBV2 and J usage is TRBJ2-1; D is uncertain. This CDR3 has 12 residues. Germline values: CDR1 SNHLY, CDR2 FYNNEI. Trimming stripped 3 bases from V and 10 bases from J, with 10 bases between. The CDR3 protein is CASSDSRREQFF. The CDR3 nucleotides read TGTGCCAGCAGTGATAGTAGAAGAGAGCAGTTCTTC.

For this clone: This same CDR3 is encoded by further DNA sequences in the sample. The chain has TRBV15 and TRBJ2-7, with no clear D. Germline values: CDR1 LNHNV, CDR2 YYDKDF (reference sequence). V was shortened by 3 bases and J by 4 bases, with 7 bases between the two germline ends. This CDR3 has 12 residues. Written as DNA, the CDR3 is TGTGCCACCAGCAGTGACGGGTACGAGCAGTACTTC. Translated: CATSSDGYEQYF.

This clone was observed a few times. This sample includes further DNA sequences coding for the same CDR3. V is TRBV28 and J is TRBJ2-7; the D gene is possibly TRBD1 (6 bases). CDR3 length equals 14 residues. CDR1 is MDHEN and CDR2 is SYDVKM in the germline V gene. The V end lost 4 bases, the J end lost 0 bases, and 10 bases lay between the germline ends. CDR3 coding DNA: TGTGCCAGCAGTTCACAGGGTGCCTCCTACGAGCAGTACTTC. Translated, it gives CASSSQGASYEQYF.

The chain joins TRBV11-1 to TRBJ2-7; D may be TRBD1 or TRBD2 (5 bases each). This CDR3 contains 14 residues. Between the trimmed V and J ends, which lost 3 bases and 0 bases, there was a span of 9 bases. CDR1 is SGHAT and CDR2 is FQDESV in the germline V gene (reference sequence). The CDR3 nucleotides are TGTGCCAGCAGCTTCGGGACGGACTCCTACGAGCAGTACTTC. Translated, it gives CASSFGTDSYEQYF.

The DNA of the CDR3 is TGTGCCAGCAGACTAGGAATAGGCGAGGGAGCTTTCTTT. As protein: CASRLGIGEGAFF. This rearrangement joins TRBV7-8 to TRBJ1-1; D uncertain. Trimming took 6 bases from V and 10 from J, leaving 18 bases between them. CDR3 length equals 13 residues. Germline V gives CDR1 SGHVS, CDR2 FQNEAQ.

The CDR3 nucleotides read TGCACCAGCAGCCAAGATCAGACTAGCGGGCCCCGGGGGAATGAGCAGTTCTTC. Translation: CTSSQDQTSGPRGNEQFF. V and J are TRBV1 and TRBJ2-1; the table's TRBD2 call for D was not verified on the DNA. TRBV1 is tagged as a pseudogene. The CDR3 has 18 amino acids.

CDR3 in amino acids: CALERGAYEQYF. DNA for the CDR3: TGTGCGCTGGAGCGTGGGGCCTACGAGCAGTACTTC. The genes are TRBV30 and TRBJ2-7; D unresolved. In germline, CDR1 is GTSNPN, CDR2 SVGIG (reference sequence). The CDR3 has 12 residues.

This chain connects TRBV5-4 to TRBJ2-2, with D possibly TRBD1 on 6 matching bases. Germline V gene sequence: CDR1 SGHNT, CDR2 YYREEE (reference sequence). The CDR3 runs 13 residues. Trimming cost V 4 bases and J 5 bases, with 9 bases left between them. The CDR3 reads CASSQTGTGELFF. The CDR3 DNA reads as TGTGCCAGCAGCCAAACAGGGACCGGGGAGCTGTTTTTT.

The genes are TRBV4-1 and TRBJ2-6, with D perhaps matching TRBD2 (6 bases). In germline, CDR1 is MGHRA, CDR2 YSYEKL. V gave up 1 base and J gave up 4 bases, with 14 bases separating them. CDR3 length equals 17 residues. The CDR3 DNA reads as TGCGCCAGCAGCCAAGGTGGAGGGACGAGCGGGGCCAACGTCCTGACTTTC. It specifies CASSQGGGTSGANVLTF.